This T cell receptor (beta chain) is drawn from a study of somatic mutations in cytotoxic T cells in rheumatoid arthritis. Study outcomes and limitations: With age, CD8+ clonality increased in rheumatoid arthritis patients, whereas no such increase appeared in healthy controls. The largest CD8+ clone made up over 20% of CD8+ cells in about an eighth of the roughly 65 patients. Measured CD8+ T-cell clonality, a value compared between rheumatoid arthritis patients and age-matched healthy controls, did not differ significantly.

About this clone: Its target is not known.

Libraries were prepared by immunoSEQ multiplex PCR; TCRdb keeps only in-frame clonotypes and omits some of them. The data show more than 25,000 clones, just under 75% seen once. CDR1 is SGHKS, CDR2 YYEKEE, per germline (reference sequence). The CDR3 has 13 amino acids. V trimming: 0 bases; J trimming: 9 bases; junction bases outside the gene matches: 2. This chain joins TRBV5-5 and TRBJ2-1, with 8 positions matching TRBD1. Sequencing was performed on CD8+ T cells sorted from blood. The sequence came from a woman aged 18-29 years in good health. CDR3 residues: CASSLGQGSEQFF. The CDR3 coding sequence is TGTGCCAGCAGCTTGGGACAGGGGAGTGAGCAGTTCTTC.